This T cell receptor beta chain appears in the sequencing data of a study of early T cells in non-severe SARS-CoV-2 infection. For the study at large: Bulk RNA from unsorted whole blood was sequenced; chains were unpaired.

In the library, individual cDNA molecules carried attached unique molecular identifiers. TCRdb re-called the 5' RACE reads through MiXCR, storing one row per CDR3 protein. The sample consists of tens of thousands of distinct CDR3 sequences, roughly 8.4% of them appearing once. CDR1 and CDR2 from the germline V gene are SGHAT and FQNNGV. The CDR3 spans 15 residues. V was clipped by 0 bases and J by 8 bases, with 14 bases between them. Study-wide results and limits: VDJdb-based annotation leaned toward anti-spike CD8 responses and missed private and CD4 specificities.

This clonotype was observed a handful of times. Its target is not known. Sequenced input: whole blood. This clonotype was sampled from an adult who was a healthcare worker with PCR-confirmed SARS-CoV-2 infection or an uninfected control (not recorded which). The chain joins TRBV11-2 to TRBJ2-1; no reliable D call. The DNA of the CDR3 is TGTGCCAGCAGCTTAGATACTGGGGAAGGCGATGAGCAGTTCTTC. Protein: CASSLDTGEGDEQFF.